This T cell receptor beta chain is drawn from a study of OX40 agonist ivuxolimab in advanced cancers. Overall study results and limits: In CD8+ T cells, expanded clones were on average more numerous than in CD4+.

Using immunoSEQ multiplex PCR, the repertoire was profiled, and TCRdb retains in-frame clones only, with some absent. The repertoire holds fewer than 40,000 clones, with about four fifths as singletons. As regards this clone: Its antigen is unidentified.

CDR3 size: 12 residues. CDR1 is SGHDN, CDR2 FVKESK, per germline. The ends were cut back, 1 base at V and 0 bases at J, with 1 base in the middle. The sample consisted of CD4+ or CD8+ T cells sorted from blood, taken in a trial of the OX40 agonist ivuxolimab. The rearrangement links TRBV14 to TRBJ2-7; D remains ambiguous. The origin of this receptor is an adult with an advanced solid tumor such as melanoma, head and neck, liver or kidney cancer. CDR3 DNA: TGTGCCAGCAGCCAAGGCTCCTACGAGCAGTACTTC. Its protein is CASSQGSYEQYF.